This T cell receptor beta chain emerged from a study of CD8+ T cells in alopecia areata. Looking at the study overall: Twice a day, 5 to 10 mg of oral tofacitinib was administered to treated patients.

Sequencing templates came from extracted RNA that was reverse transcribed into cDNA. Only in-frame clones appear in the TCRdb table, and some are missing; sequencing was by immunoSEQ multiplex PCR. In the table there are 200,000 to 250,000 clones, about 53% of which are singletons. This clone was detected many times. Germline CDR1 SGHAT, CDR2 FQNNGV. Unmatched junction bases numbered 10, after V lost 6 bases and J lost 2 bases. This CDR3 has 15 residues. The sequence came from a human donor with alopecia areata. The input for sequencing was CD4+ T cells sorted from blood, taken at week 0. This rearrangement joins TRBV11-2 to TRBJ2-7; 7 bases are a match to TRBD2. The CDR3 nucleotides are TGTGCCAGCAGGGTGGGGCTAGCGGAAACCTACGAGCAGTACTTC. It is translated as CASRVGLAETYEQYF.